These 24 T cell receptor beta chains were sequenced from one sample in a study of blood T cell repertoires in COVID-19. Assay used: immunoSEQ multiplex PCR; TCRdb lists only in-frame clones, some missing. The sample lists 400,000 to 500,000 clones, more than 80% seen once, with roughly 1.4% in the top ten. Specimen: peripheral blood. These receptor sequences come from a woman in her twenties or thirties with active or convalescent COVID-19.

The sample holds one count of this clone. The rearrangement uses TRBV28 and TRBJ2-2, with D maybe TRBD1 (6 bases). This CDR3 spans 17 amino acids. Deletions cut 5 bases from V and 3 bases from J, with 19 bases between. Germline V gives CDR1 MDHEN, CDR2 SYDVKM. This CDR3 is CASSDPSRAGDTGELFF. The CDR3 region has the DNA TGTGCCAGCAGTGACCCATCGCGGGCAGGGGACACCGGGGAGCTGTTTTTT.

The chain employs TRBV19 and TRBJ2-1, with no clear D. Trimming took off 4 bases at V and 9 bases at J, with 22 bases between the two ends. CDR1 and CDR2 (germline): LNHDA, SQIVND (reference sequence). This CDR3 spans 16 amino acids. Here the CDR3 DNA reads TGTGCCAGTAGTACACCACGAATAATTAGCCTCAGTGAGCAGTTCTTC. This encodes CASSTPRIISLSEQFF.

This clone is a singleton in its sample. The V call is TRBV4-2, the J call TRBJ2-2; D is perhaps TRBD2 (5 bases). This CDR3 has 20 amino acids. The V gene's germline CDR1 is LGHNA and CDR2 YNFKEQ. V lost 4 bases, J lost 7 bases, and 31 bases lay in between. CDR3 protein: CASSRGSFQGLGVDVGELFF. CDR3 bases: TGTGCCAGCAGCCGAGGGTCGTTCCAAGGTCTCGGGGTTGACGTCGGGGAGCTGTTTTTT.

Only one count was recorded for this clone. The rearrangement joins TRBV18 to TRBJ2-5, with D tentatively TRBD1 (5 bases). The CDR3 loop spans 13 amino acids. Germline assignment: CDR1 KGHSH and CDR2 LQKENI. Trimming stripped 3 bases from V and 3 bases from J, with 8 bases between. The CDR3 loop reads CASSPRAEETQYF. The CDR3 DNA reads TGTGCCAGCTCACCCAGGGCAGAAGAGACCCAGTACTTC. The full variable domain, rest sourced from reference TRBV18 and TRBJ2-5, is NAGVMQNPRHLVRRRGQEARLRCSPMKGHSHVYWYRQLPEEGLKFMVYLQKENIIDESGMPKERFSAEFPKEGPSILRIQQVVRGDSAAYFCASSPRAEETQYFGPGTRLLVL.

The chain joins TRBV10-3 to TRBJ1-6; D is possibly TRBD1 (6 bases). V dropped 6 bases and J dropped 8 bases, with 11 bases sitting between them. The CDR3 runs 13 residues. Germline assignment: CDR1 ENHRY and CDR2 SYGVKD. For the CDR3, the DNA is TGTGCCATCAGCCCACAGGGAGATTCACCCCTCCACTTT. Protein product: CAISPQGDSPLHF.

The chain carries TRBV11-3 and TRBJ2-7, with unresolved D. Per germline, CDR1 SGHNT and CDR2 YENEEA. Trimming removed 3 bases at V and 3 bases at J, with 18 bases between. There are 16 residues in the CDR3. The CDR3 loop is CASSLSSIEFGYEQYF. As DNA, the CDR3 is TGTGCCAGCAGCTTGTCGTCTATTGAGTTCGGCTACGAGCAGTACTTC.

J is TRBJ2-7 and V is TRBV10-3; possibly TRBD2 for D (5 bases). From germline, CDR1 is ENHRY and CDR2 SYGVKD. This CDR3 region has 13 residues. The V gene lost 7 bases and the J gene lost 5 bases, with 15 bases spanning the gap. For the CDR3, the DNA is TGTGCCATCAAAGCCTTAGGAGGCGACGAGCAGTACTTC. Protein: CAIKALGGDEQYF.

The chain carries TRBV30 and TRBJ2-5, with D perhaps TRBD1 (6 bases). The CDR3 sequence is 13 residues long. The V and J ends lost 4 bases and 0 bases respectively, with 9 bases between them. Germline V gene lookup returns CDR1 GTSNPN and CDR2 SVGIG (reference sequence). CDR3 region: CAWKDRNQETQYF. Here the CDR3 DNA reads TGTGCCTGGAAGGACAGAAACCAAGAGACCCAGTACTTC.

The CDR3 coding sequence is TGTGCCAGCACCTCTAATGCGGGAGGCCTCGAGCAGTACTTC. Translated: CASTSNAGGLEQYF. The chain couples TRBV7-6 to TRBJ2-7; 8 bases map to TRBD2. The CDR3 spans 14 residues. With 7 bases clipped from V and 6 bases from J, the junction kept 11 bases outside the gene matches. Germline values: CDR1 SGHVS, CDR2 FNYEAQ.

In DNA, the CDR3 is TGTGCCAGCAGCCAAGTATTGGCGGCGAGCACCGGGGAGCTGTTTTTT. Residues: CASSQVLAASTGELFF. V and J are TRBV4-2 and TRBJ2-2; D is ambiguous. V lost 1 base, J lost 4 bases, and 13 bases lay in between. The CDR3 length is 16 residues. Germline CDR1 and CDR2: LGHNA and YNFKEQ.

The chain is built from TRBV19 and TRBJ1-4, with D tentatively TRBD1 (6 bases). Germline V gene lookup returns CDR1 LNHDA and CDR2 SQIVND (reference sequence). This CDR3 contains 14 residues. Trimming cost V 3 bases and J 8 bases, with 13 bases left between them. CDR3 DNA: TGTGCCAGTAGTATCGCAGGGGTGGGAGAAAAACTGTTTTTT. This encodes CASSIAGVGEKLFF.

The V gene is TRBV7-9, the J gene TRBJ1-1; 10 bases map to TRBD1. Germline loops: CDR1 SEHNR, CDR2 FQNEAQ (reference sequence). This CDR3 is built from 18 residues. The V segment lost 5 bases and the J segment 6 bases; nucleotides outside the gene matches: 18. This CDR3 is CASSQSWNRDRGNPEAFF. The CDR3 DNA reads as TGTGCCAGCAGCCAGAGTTGGAACCGGGACAGGGGTAACCCTGAAGCTTTCTTT.

This clone showed up just once. This chain links TRBV20-1 with TRBJ1-2; D may be TRBD1 (6 bases). There are 11 residues in the CDR3. V was shortened by 4 bases and J by 6 bases, with 9 bases between the two germline ends. In germline, CDR1 is DFQATT, CDR2 SNEGSKA (reference sequence). The CDR3 nucleotides read TGCAGTGCTAATACAGGGCATGGCTACACCTTC. Protein sequence: CSANTGHGYTF.

Turning to this clone: Additional DNA sequences in this sample encode the identical CDR3. This chain links TRBV27 with TRBJ1-1; tentatively, D is TRBD1 (5 bases). Germline loops: CDR1 MNHEY, CDR2 SMNVEV (reference sequence). V was pared by 1 base and J by 1 base, with 10 bases between. CDR3 size: 15 residues. The CDR3 protein is CASSLLGGANTEAFF. The CDR3 region has the DNA TGTGCCAGCAGTTTATTGGGGGGTGCGAACACTGAAGCTTTCTTT.

This clone was counted a single time. The chain employs TRBV29-1 and TRBJ2-7; 8 positions agree with TRBD2. This CDR3 region has 15 residues. Germline V gene sequence: CDR1 SQVTM, CDR2 ANQGSEA. V dropped 3 bases and J dropped 0; count of bases not matched to a gene: 7. DNA of the CDR3: TGCAGCGTTGAGTCTAGCGGGTTTAGCTCCTACGAGCAGTACTTC. Residues: CSVESSGFSSYEQYF.

This chain uses TRBV16 with TRBJ1-5, with TRBD1 as a possible D gene (5 bases). The CDR3 runs to 15 residues. Germline V gives CDR1 KGHSY, CDR2 FQNENV. Trimming removed 0 bases from V and 6 bases from J, with 12 bases in between. CDR3 amino acids: CASSQSAGLGQPQHF. CDR3 nucleotide sequence: TGTGCCAGCAGCCAATCGGCAGGGTTGGGTCAGCCCCAGCATTTT.

J is TRBJ1-3 and V is TRBV19; 7 bases map to TRBD1. The CDR3 is made up of 16 amino acids. The J segment lost 0 bases and the V segment lost 5 bases, leaving 7 bases of the junction unmatched. Germline CDR1 and CDR2: LNHDA and SQIVND (reference sequence). The CDR3 sequence: CASSLGDSLSGNTIYF. The CDR3 DNA follows: TGTGCCAGTAGTCTCGGGGACAGCCTCTCTGGAAACACCATATATTTT.

This clone was seen just once. J is TRBJ2-7 and V is TRBV19; 8 nucleotides line up with TRBD1. From germline, CDR1 is LNHDA and CDR2 SQIVND (reference sequence). The V and J ends lost 4 bases and 7 bases, in that order; junction bases with no gene match: 6. The CDR3 extends over 13 amino acids. The CDR3 sequence is CASSTWTGQEQYF. The DNA for the CDR3 is TGTGCCAGTAGTACCTGGACAGGGCAAGAGCAGTACTTC.

V gene TRBV5-1 combines with J gene TRBJ1-1, with 10 bases aligning to TRBD1. Germline V gives CDR1 SGHRS, CDR2 YFSETQ. The CDR3 length is 15 residues. V trimming: 4 bases; J trimming: 1 base; junction bases outside the gene matches: 4. The CDR3 reads CASSTGQGKNTEAFF. CDR3 in DNA: TGCGCCAGCAGCACGGGACAGGGGAAGAACACTGAAGCTTTCTTT. The variable domain in full, with the rest retrieved from reference TRBV5-1 and TRBJ1-1, is KAGVTQTPRYLIKTRGQQVTLSCSPISGHRSVSWYQQTPGQGLQFLFEYFSETQRNKGNFPGRFSGRQFSNSRSEMNVSTLELGDSALYLCASSTGQGKNTEAFFGQGTRLTVV.

This clone appeared a few times. The gene calls are TRBV23-1 and TRBJ1-1, with D perhaps matching TRBD1 (5 bases). TRBV23-1 has ORF status, its function being uncertain. V lost 5 bases to trimming and J lost 5 bases, with 9 bases between them. This CDR3 comprises 12 residues. The CDR3 DNA reads TGCGCCAGCAGTACCAGGGTGACTGAAGCTTTCTTT. Protein sequence: CASSTRVTEAFF.

The V call is TRBV5-1, the J call TRBJ1-1; 7 nucleotides match TRBD1. V was pared by 6 bases and J by 1 base, with 6 bases of the junction left unmatched. Germline-derived CDR1 and CDR2 are SGHRS and YFSETQ. CDR3 size: 14 residues. The CDR3 bases are TGCGCCAGCACGCCGGGGACAGCGAACACTGAAGCTTTCTTT. Encoded protein: CASTPGTANTEAFF.

The rearrangement joins TRBV6-5 to TRBJ1-2, with 8 bases matching TRBD1. With 5 bases clipped from V and 8 bases from J, the junction kept 13 bases outside the gene matches. The CDR3 runs to 15 residues. Germline CDR1 reads MNHEY; CDR2 reads SVGAGI. CDR3 sequence (DNA): TGTGCCAGCAGTAAGCCGTCACAGGGGGACGGCGGCTACACCTTC. Protein: CASSKPSQGDGGYTF.

The chain couples TRBV6-6 to TRBJ2-1, with a weak D call TRBD2 (5 bases). V was shortened by 0 bases and J by 9 bases, with 12 bases between the two germline ends. CDR3 length: 14 residues. CDR1 MNHNY and CDR2 SVGAGI come from the germline V gene (reference sequence). The CDR3: CASSYSFNSGEQFF. As DNA, the CDR3 is TGTGCCAGCAGTTACTCGTTCAACAGCGGTGAGCAGTTCTTC.

The V call is TRBV9, the J call TRBJ1-6; 7 positions agree with TRBD1. The germline V gene encodes CDR1 SGDLS and CDR2 YYNGEE. CDR3 size: 17 residues. V lost 0 bases to trimming and J lost 9 bases; unmatched junction nucleotides: 12. CDR3 coding DNA: TGTGCCAGCAGCGTAGACGGAGGGGGCGCGTCAAGTTCACCCCTCCACTTT. It is translated as CASSVDGGGASSSPLHF.